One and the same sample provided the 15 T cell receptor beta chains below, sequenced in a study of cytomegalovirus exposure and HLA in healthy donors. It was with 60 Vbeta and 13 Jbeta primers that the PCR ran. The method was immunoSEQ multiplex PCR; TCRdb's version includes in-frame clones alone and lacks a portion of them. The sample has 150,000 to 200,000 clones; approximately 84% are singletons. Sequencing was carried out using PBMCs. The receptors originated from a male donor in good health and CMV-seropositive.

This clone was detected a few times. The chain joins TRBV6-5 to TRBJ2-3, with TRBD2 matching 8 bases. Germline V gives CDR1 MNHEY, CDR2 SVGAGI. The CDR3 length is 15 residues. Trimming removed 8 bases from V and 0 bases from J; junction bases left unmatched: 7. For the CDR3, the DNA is TGTGCCAGCGGGGGGGCGGGAGGTAGCACAGATACGCAGTATTTT. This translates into CASGGAGGSTDTQYF.

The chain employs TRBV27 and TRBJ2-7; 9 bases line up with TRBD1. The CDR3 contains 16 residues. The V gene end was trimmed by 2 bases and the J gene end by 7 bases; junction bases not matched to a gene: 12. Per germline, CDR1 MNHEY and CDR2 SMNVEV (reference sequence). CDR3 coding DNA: TGTGCCAGCAGTTTACCCGGGACAGGGATCGCGAGGGAGCAGTACTTC. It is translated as CASSLPGTGIAREQYF.

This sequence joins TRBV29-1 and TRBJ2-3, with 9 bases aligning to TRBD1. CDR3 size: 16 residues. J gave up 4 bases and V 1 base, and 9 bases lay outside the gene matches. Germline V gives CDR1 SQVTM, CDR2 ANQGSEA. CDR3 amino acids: CSVEVGGTGRADTQYF. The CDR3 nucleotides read TGCAGCGTTGAAGTGGGTGGGACAGGGAGGGCAGATACGCAGTATTTT.

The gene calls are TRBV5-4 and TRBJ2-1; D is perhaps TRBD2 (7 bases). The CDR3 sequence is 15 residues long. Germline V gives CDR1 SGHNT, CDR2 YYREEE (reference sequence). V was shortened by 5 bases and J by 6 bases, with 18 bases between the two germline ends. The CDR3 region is CASRIGGGSSNEQFF. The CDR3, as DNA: TGTGCCAGCAGGATCGGGGGCGGGAGTTCCAATGAGCAGTTCTTC.

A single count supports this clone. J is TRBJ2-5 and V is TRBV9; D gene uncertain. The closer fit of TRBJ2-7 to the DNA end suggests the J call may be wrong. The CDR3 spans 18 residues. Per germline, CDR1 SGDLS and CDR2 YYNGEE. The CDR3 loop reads CASSARLSSPTAENEQYF. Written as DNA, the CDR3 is TGTGCCAGCAGCGCTCGGTTAAGTTCCCCCACGGCGGAAAACGAGCAGTACTTC.

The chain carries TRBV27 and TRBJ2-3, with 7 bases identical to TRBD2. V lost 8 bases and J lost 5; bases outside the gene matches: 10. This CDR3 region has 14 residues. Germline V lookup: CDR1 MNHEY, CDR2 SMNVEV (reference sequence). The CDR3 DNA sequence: TGTGCCAGCGGCCTGGGGGAGGGGAAAGATACGCAGTATTTT. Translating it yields CASGLGEGKDTQYF.

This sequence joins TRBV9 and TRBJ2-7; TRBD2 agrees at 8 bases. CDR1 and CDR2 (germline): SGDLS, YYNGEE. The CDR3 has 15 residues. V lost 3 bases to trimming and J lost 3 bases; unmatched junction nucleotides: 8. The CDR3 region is CASSEAGVPYYEQYF. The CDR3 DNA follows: TGTGCCAGCAGCGAAGCGGGAGTCCCCTACTACGAGCAGTACTTC.

This CDR3 is CASSPVQGLGEAFF. Here the CDR3 DNA reads TGTGCCAGCAGCCCGGTACAGGGGTTGGGTGAAGCTTTCTTT. The chain is built from TRBV7-2 and TRBJ1-1, with 7 positions matching TRBD1. Germline lookup yields CDR1 SGHTA and CDR2 FQGNSA. V lost 5 bases, J lost 7 bases, and 10 bases stayed unmatched. There are 14 residues in the CDR3.

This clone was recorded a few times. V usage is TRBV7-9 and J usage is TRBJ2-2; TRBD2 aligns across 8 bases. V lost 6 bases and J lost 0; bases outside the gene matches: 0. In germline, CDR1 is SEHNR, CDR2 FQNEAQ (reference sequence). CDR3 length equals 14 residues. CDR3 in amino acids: CASRGLANTGELFF. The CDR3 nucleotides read TGTGCCAGCAGGGGACTAGCGAACACCGGGGAGCTGTTTTTT. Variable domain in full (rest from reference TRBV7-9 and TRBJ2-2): DTGVSQNPRHKITKRGQNVTFRCDPISEHNRLYWYRQTLGQGPEFLTYFQNEAQLEKSRLLSDRFSAERPKGSFSTLEIQRTEQGDSAMYLCASRGLANTGELFFGEGSRLTVL.

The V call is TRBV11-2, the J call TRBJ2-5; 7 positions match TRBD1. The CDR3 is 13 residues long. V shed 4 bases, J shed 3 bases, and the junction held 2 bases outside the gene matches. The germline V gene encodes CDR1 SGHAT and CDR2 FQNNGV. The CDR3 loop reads CASSWGTEETQYF. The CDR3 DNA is TGTGCCAGCAGCTGGGGGACAGAAGAGACCCAGTACTTC.

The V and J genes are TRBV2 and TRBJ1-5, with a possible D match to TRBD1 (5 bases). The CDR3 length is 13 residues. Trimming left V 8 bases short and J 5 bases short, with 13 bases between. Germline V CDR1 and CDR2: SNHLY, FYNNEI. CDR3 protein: CASRRWGDQPQHF. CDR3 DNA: TGTGCCAGCCGTCGTTGGGGGGATCAGCCCCAGCATTTT.

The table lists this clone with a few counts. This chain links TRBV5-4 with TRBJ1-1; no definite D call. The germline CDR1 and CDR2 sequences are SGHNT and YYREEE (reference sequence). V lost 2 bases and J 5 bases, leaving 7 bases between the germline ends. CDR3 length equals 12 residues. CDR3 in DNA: TGTGCCAGCAGCTTATGGAGGACTGAAGCTTTCTTT. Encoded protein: CASSLWRTEAFF.

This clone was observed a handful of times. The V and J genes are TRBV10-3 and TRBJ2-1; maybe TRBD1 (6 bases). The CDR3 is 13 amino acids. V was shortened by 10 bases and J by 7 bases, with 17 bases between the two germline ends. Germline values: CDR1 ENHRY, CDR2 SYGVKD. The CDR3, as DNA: TGTGCCACAACTGGGGGCTTTCGTAATGAGCAGTTCTTC. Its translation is CATTGGFRNEQFF.

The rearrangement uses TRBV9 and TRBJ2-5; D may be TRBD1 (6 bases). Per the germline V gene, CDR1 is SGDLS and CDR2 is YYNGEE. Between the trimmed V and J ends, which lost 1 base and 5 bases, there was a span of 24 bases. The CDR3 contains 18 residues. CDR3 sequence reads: CASSVSFRDKSRVETQYF. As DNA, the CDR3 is TGTGCCAGCAGCGTATCTTTTCGGGACAAAAGCAGAGTGGAGACCCAGTACTTC.

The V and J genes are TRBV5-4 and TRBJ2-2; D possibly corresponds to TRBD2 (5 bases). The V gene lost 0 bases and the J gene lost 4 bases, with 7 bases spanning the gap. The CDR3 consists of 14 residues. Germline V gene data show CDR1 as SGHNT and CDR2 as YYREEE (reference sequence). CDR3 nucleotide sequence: TGTGCCAGCAGCTTGGTTGCGGGCACCGGGGAGCTGTTTTTT. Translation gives CASSLVAGTGELFF.